The clone carrying this T cell receptor beta chain occurred many times. MiXCR, applied by TCRdb to the 5' RACE reads, yields one record per CDR3 protein. Counted here are approximately 30,000 distinct CDR3 sequences, about 21% occurring once; the ten biggest clones make up more than 15%. This entry is derived from a study of neurological immune-mediated disorders. The receptor was isolated from an older woman in good health. Input material: PBMCs.

The chain's CDR3 is CASSRRLAGYNEQFF. CDR3 bases: TGTGCCAGCAGCCGACGACTAGCGGGGTACAATGAGCAGTTCTTC. The chain links TRBV11-1 to TRBJ2-1; 11 bases align to TRBD2. The J segment lost 4 bases and the V segment lost 5 bases, leaving 4 bases of the junction unmatched. CDR1 SGHAT and CDR2 FQDESV come from the germline V gene (reference sequence). CDR3 size: 15 residues.